One sample yielded the 19 T cell receptor beta chains listed below, sequenced in a study of blood T cell repertoires in COVID-19. Assay: immunoSEQ multiplex PCR; the TCRdb copy retains only in-frame clones and omits some. The sample lists 300,000 to 400,000 clones; approximately 83% were seen once. The sequencing sample was made of PBMCs or T cells enriched from blood (not recorded which). These receptors came from a woman in her thirties or forties with acute COVID-19.

The V call is TRBV11-3, the J call TRBJ1-5; D gene unclear. Per germline, CDR1 SGHNT and CDR2 YENEEA. Between the trimmed V and J ends, which lost 3 bases and 5 bases, there was a span of 14 bases. There are 15 residues in the CDR3. The DNA for the CDR3 is TGTGCCAGCAGCTTCAGGAGGGCTGAGGATCAGCCCCAGCATTTT. It specifies CASSFRRAEDQPQHF.

This chain links TRBV3-1 (or the pseudogene TRBV3-2) with TRBJ2-7; 8 nucleotides line up with TRBD2. V lost 0 bases to trimming and J lost 0 bases; unmatched junction nucleotides: 7. This CDR3 comprises 17 residues. Looked up from germline, CDR1 is LGHDT and CDR2 is YNNKEL (reference sequence). The CDR3 sequence: CASSQDKAGDLSYEQYF. Here the CDR3 DNA reads TGTGCCAGCAGCCAAGATAAAGCGGGGGACCTCTCCTACGAGCAGTACTTC.

The chain couples TRBV7-8 to TRBJ1-5; TRBD1 matches at 10 bases. The CDR3 runs to 16 residues. Germline CDR1 and CDR2: SGHVS and FQNEAQ. The trim removed 5 bases at V and 3 bases at J, leaving 7 bases unmatched. Here the CDR3 reads CASSTRDRGSNQPQHF. In DNA, the CDR3 is TGTGCCAGCAGCACCCGGGACAGGGGATCCAATCAGCCCCAGCATTTT.

CDR3 in amino acids: CASRPNGQVSYEQYF. CDR3 nucleotides: TGCGCCAGCAGACCCAACGGACAGGTGTCCTACGAGCAGTACTTC. This rearrangement joins TRBV5-1 to TRBJ2-7; TRBD1 aligns across 7 bases. V shed 5 bases and J 1 base; nucleotides not matched to a gene: 9. CDR1 and CDR2 from the germline V gene are SGHRS and YFSETQ. CDR3 size: 15 residues.

The rearrangement links TRBV14 to TRBJ1-1, with TRBD1 identical over 7 bases. Trimming took 0 bases from V and 5 from J; bases not matched to a gene: 6. CDR3 length equals 15 residues. Per the germline V gene, CDR1 is SGHDN and CDR2 is FVKESK. The CDR3 region has the DNA TGTGCCAGCAGCCAAGATTATAAGGGGGCTACTGAAGCTTTCTTT. The encoded protein is CASSQDYKGATEAFF.

The CDR3 here is CTSSPRDSAYEQYF. CDR3 DNA sequence: TGCACCAGCAGCCCCCGGGACAGTGCTTACGAGCAGTACTTC. J is TRBJ2-7 and V is TRBV1; the table's TRBD1 call for D was not verified on the DNA. TRBV1 corresponds to a pseudogene. This CDR3 spans 14 amino acids.

The J gene is TRBJ2-7, the V gene TRBV7-9; weak D call: TRBD1 (6 bases). The CDR3 length is 14 residues. Germline-derived CDR1 and CDR2 are SEHNR and FQNEAQ (reference sequence). The V end lost 1 base, the J end lost 5 bases, and 12 bases lay between the germline ends. The CDR3: CASSLDQGLNEQYF. The CDR3 DNA is TGTGCCAGCAGCTTAGATCAGGGGCTAAACGAGCAGTACTTC.

With regard to this clone: One end of the junction varies from germline; a read error may be responsible. The chain links TRBV7-3 to TRBJ1-5; no clear D gene. Germline CDR1 is SGHTA and CDR2 is FQGTGA. The CDR3 has 15 residues. CDR3 residues: CATSLILEDNQPQHF. The CDR3 coding sequence is TGTGCCACCAGCTTAATTCTGGAGGACAATCAGCCCCAGCATTTT.

About this clone: The junction differs from germline at one of its ends, possibly a read error. The V gene is TRBV6-5, the J gene TRBJ1-6, with D possibly matching TRBD1 (6 bases). The CDR3 has 15 residues. CDR1 and CDR2 from the germline V gene are MNHEY and SVGAGI. In DNA form, the CDR3 reads TGTGCCTGCAGACTGGACAGCTCCTATAATTCACCCCTCCACTTT. Protein product: CACRLDSSYNSPLHF.

This chain connects TRBV12-3 or TRBV12-4 to TRBJ1-2; the D gene is possibly TRBD1 (5 bases). This CDR3 has 12 amino acids. Trimming left V 4 bases short and J 5 bases short, with 8 bases between. The CDR3, as DNA: TGTGCCAGCAGTTCGACAGAGTATGGCTACACCTTC. It specifies CASSSTEYGYTF.

This chain connects TRBV19 to TRBJ1-5; no definite D call. CDR3 length: 15 amino acids. CDR1 is LNHDA, CDR2 SQIVND, per germline (reference sequence). The V end was cut by 3 bases, the J end by 6 bases, with 15 bases between. Here the CDR3 DNA reads TGTGCCAGTAGTATCCTCGGAGGGAAATTTCAGCCCCAGCATTTT. Protein product: CASSILGGKFQPQHF.

The rearrangement joins TRBV6-5 to TRBJ2-5; weak D call: TRBD1 (5 bases). Deletions cut 6 bases from V and 5 bases from J, with 13 bases between. CDR1 is MNHEY and CDR2 is SVGAGI in the germline V gene. CDR3 length equals 13 residues. In DNA form, the CDR3 reads TGTGCCAGCAGGGCAGCAGGGTTCGAGACCCAGTACTTC. It specifies CASRAAGFETQYF.

The chain couples TRBV5-1 to TRBJ1-6; no clear D. Germline CDR1 SGHRS, CDR2 YFSETQ. The V end was cut by 0 bases, the J end by 5 bases, with 9 bases between. The CDR3 length is 15 residues. CDR3 sequence (DNA): TGCGCCAGCAGCTTGGGGTGGCAGAATAATTCACCCCTCCACTTT. It translates to CASSLGWQNNSPLHF. The entire variable domain, with the rest obtained from reference TRBV5-1 and TRBJ1-6, is as follows: KAGVTQTPRYLIKTRGQQVTLSCSPISGHRSVSWYQQTPGQGLQFLFEYFSETQRNKGNFPGRFSGRQFSNSRSEMNVSTLELGDSALYLCASSLGWQNNSPLHFGNGTRLTVT.

This rearrangement joins TRBV19 to TRBJ2-3; no definite D call. The CDR3 covers 12 residues. V was shortened by 1 base and J by 6 bases, with 5 bases between the two germline ends. Germline-derived CDR1 and CDR2 are LNHDA and SQIVND (reference sequence). The CDR3 loop reads CASSIATDTQYF. Here the CDR3 DNA reads TGTGCCAGTAGTATAGCTACGGATACGCAGTATTTT.

The chain recombines TRBV5-4 with TRBJ1-6, with 10 bases identical to TRBD1. The CDR3 spans 16 residues. The V segment lost 5 bases and the J segment 5 bases; nucleotides outside the gene matches: 7. Germline CDR1 reads SGHNT; CDR2 reads YYREEE (reference sequence). DNA for the CDR3: TGTGCCAGCAGACCCGGCGGGACAGGGGATAATTCACCCCTCCACTTT. It yields the protein CASRPGGTGDNSPLHF.

This chain links TRBV7-9 with TRBJ1-1, with D possibly matching TRBD1 (6 bases). There are 14 residues in the CDR3. CDR1 and CDR2 from the germline V gene are SEHNR and FQNEAQ (reference sequence). V lost 4 bases, J lost 3 bases, and 12 bases lay in between. CDR3 in DNA: TGTGCCAGCAGCTACACAGGGTCCCACACTGAAGCTTTCTTT. Protein sequence: CASSYTGSHTEAFF. The variable domain in full, completed from reference TRBV7-9 and TRBJ1-1, reads DTGVSQNPRHKITKRGQNVTFRCDPISEHNRLYWYRQTLGQGPEFLTYFQNEAQLEKSRLLSDRFSAERPKGSFSTLEIQRTEQGDSAMYLCASSYTGSHTEAFFGQGTRLTVV.

The chain employs TRBV12-5 and TRBJ1-2; TRBD1 matches at 7 bases. Trimming took 4 bases from V and 8 from J; bases not matched to a gene: 13. The CDR3 runs to 15 residues. The germline V gene has CDR1 LGHNT and CDR2 FRNRAP. CDR3 sequence: CASGSVRTGQRGYTF. Here the CDR3 DNA reads TGTGCTAGTGGTTCGGTACGGACAGGTCAACGAGGCTACACCTTC.

The gene calls are TRBV7-2 and TRBJ1-2, with D unclear. The CDR3 extends over 16 amino acids. Trimming pared 2 bases from V and 0 bases from J, leaving 13 bases between. Germline V gene lookup returns CDR1 SGHTA and CDR2 FQGNSA. CDR3 bases: TGTGCCAGCAGCTTAAACAGCCCCGAGTCTAACTATGGCTACACCTTC. Amino acids: CASSLNSPESNYGYTF.

Only one count was recorded for this clone. This rearrangement joins TRBV3-1 (or the pseudogene TRBV3-2) to TRBJ1-2; 8 bases align to TRBD1. With 4 bases clipped from V and 1 base from J, the junction kept 11 bases outside the gene matches. The CDR3 has 17 residues. Germline values: CDR1 LGHDT, CDR2 YNNKEL (reference sequence). This chain's CDR3 is CASSPRQGYPLNYGYTF. Written as DNA, the CDR3 is TGTGCCAGCAGCCCAAGACAGGGGTACCCACTTAACTATGGCTACACCTTC.